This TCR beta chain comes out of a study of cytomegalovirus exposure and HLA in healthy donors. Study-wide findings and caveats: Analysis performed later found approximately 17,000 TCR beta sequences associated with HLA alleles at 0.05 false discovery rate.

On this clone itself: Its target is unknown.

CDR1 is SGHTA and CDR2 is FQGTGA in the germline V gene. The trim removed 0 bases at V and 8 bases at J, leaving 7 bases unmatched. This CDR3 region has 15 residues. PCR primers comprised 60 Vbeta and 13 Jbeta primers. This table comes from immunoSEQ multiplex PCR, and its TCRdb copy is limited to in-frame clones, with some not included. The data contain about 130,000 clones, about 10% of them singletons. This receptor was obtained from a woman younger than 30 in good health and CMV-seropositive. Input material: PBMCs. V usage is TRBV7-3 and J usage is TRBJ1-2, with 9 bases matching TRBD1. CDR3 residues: CASSLTGTGPGGYTF. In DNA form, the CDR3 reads TGTGCCAGCAGCTTAACTGGGACAGGGCCTGGAGGCTACACCTTC. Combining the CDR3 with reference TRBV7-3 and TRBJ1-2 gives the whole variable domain GAGVSQTPSNKVTEKGKYVELRCDPISGHTALYWYRQSLGQGPEFLIYFQGTGAADDSGLPNDRFFAVRPEGSVSTLKIQRTERGDSAVYLCASSLTGTGPGGYTFGSGTRLTVV.